The 10 T cell receptor beta chains presented below share a single source sample, sequenced in a study of blood T cell repertoires in COVID-19. Measured with immunoSEQ multiplex PCR; TCRdb has only the in-frame clones, and not every one. The sample has tens of thousands of clones; approximately 78% are singletons. The sequencing input was peripheral blood. These TCRs come from a man aged 60 to 69 with acute or convalescent COVID-19.

In its sample, this clone was seen a few times. The genes are TRBV6-4 and TRBJ1-2; perhaps TRBD1 as D (5 bases). CDR1 is MRHNA and CDR2 is SNTAGT in the germline V gene. This CDR3 comprises 15 residues. The ends were cut back, 0 bases at V and 3 bases at J, with 11 bases in the middle. This CDR3 is CASSDSTGGYYGYTF. The CDR3 DNA sequence: TGTGCCAGCAGTGACTCGACCGGGGGGTACTATGGCTACACCTTC.

This clone was found once. The chain couples TRBV6-5 to TRBJ1-5; D uncertain. CDR3 length equals 13 residues. Germline CDR1 and CDR2: MNHEY and SVGAGI. V dropped 6 bases and J dropped 0 bases, with 6 bases sitting between them. The CDR3 DNA sequence: TGTGCCAGCAGATCAAATAGCAATCAGCCCCAGCATTTT. Translated: CASRSNSNQPQHF.

The sample holds one count of this clone. The V and J genes are TRBV2 and TRBJ1-6; D unresolved. The germline V gene encodes CDR1 SNHLY and CDR2 FYNNEI. This CDR3 contains 13 residues. Trimming took off 1 base at V and 12 bases at J, with 10 bases between the two ends. The CDR3 DNA reads TGTGCCAGCAGTGAAGAGATCGTCGGACCCCTCCACTTT. Encoded protein: CASSEEIVGPLHF.

The chain links TRBV27 to TRBJ2-2; 9 positions match TRBD2. CDR1 MNHEY and CDR2 SMNVEV come from the germline V gene (reference sequence). Losses at the gene ends were 6 bases for V and 4 bases for J; bases not matched to a gene: 15. The CDR3 has 18 amino acids. Here the CDR3 DNA reads TGTGCCAGCAGCCCGCGGGAGGGCCTAGCGGGGCTCACCGGGGAGCTGTTTTTT. This encodes CASSPREGLAGLTGELFF.

The chain combines TRBV7-2 with TRBJ2-7; 12 nucleotides agree with TRBD2. Germline CDR1 is SGHTA and CDR2 is FQGNSA. The CDR3 runs 16 residues. V lost 5 bases and J lost 1; bases outside the gene matches: 6. This CDR3 reads CASSQNGLAGSYEQYF. The CDR3 nucleotides are TGTGCCAGCAGCCAAAACGGACTAGCGGGGTCCTACGAGCAGTACTTC.

The V gene is TRBV14, the J gene TRBJ2-1; tentative D call: TRBD2 (6 bases). The V and J ends lost 0 bases and 13 bases respectively, with 13 bases between them. Germline-derived CDR1 and CDR2 are SGHDN and FVKESK. This CDR3 contains 13 residues. CDR3 in DNA: TGTGCCAGCAGCCAAGATTGGAGGGCTACCCAGTTCTTC. This translates into CASSQDWRATQFF.

The chain couples TRBV7-9 to TRBJ2-1; 7 positions agree with TRBD2. Trimming cost V 4 bases and J 8 bases; bases outside gene matches: 5. CDR3 length: 13 amino acids. From germline, CDR1 is SEHNR and CDR2 FQNEAQ (reference sequence). CDR3 nucleotide sequence: TGTGCCAGCAGCTCACGGGGGGTGGATGAGCAGTTCTTC. Amino acids: CASSSRGVDEQFF.

The V and J genes are TRBV5-1 and TRBJ2-3, with 7 bases lining up with TRBD2. J was trimmed by 2 bases and V by 4 bases; bases with no gene match: 7. CDR1 SGHRS and CDR2 YFSETQ come from the germline V gene. There are 15 residues in the CDR3. The CDR3 sequence: CASSSLSGDTDTQYF. In nucleotides, the CDR3 is TGCGCCAGCAGCAGCCTAAGCGGGGACACAGATACGCAGTATTTT.

The chain has TRBV10-3 and TRBJ1-2, with D tentatively TRBD1 (6 bases). With 10 bases removed from V and 8 bases from J, the gap between germline ends came to 17 bases. Per the germline V gene, CDR1 is ENHRY and CDR2 is SYGVKD. The length of the CDR3 is 12 residues. The CDR3 bases are TGTGCCACCTGGTCAGGGGTGAACGGCTACACCTTC. It codes for CATWSGVNGYTF.

The chain carries TRBV28 and TRBJ2-1, with D possibly TRBD1 on 6 matching bases. CDR1 is MDHEN and CDR2 is SYDVKM in the germline V gene. The V gene lost 4 bases and the J gene lost 13 bases, with 11 bases spanning the gap. CDR3 length equals 11 residues. The CDR3 coding sequence is TGTGCCAGCAGTTCTAGACAGGCCCAGTTCTTC. Its protein product is CASSSRQAQFF.